This T cell receptor (beta chain) was identified during a study of cytomegalovirus exposure and HLA in healthy donors. This PCR relied on a set of 60 Vbeta primers and 13 Jbeta primers. Generated by immunoSEQ multiplex PCR, the TCRdb table keeps only in-frame clones and is missing some. The repertoire consists of under 200,000 clones, with more than 70% occurring once and the leading ten covering around 1.5%. Germline loops: CDR1 SGHDN, CDR2 FVKESK. The CDR3 contains 15 residues. Trimming took 4 bases from V and 9 from J; bases not matched to a gene: 10. This clone appeared a few times. Source material: PBMCs. This clonotype originated in a male donor in good health and CMV-seronegative. The chain carries TRBV14 and TRBJ2-1; 9 bases match TRBD2. This CDR3 is CASSLSSGGMVEQFF. CDR3 bases: TGTGCCAGCAGCCTTAGCAGCGGGGGGATGGTTGAGCAGTTCTTC.